Below, one T cell receptor (beta chain) is given with its context. Its antigen is undetermined. The sample is drawn from a study of T cells in localized non-small cell lung cancer. Study-wide results and limits: Higher adjacent-lung clonality was associated with shorter survival.

Germline V lookup: CDR1 SGHRS, CDR2 YFSETQ. V gave up 0 bases and J gave up 4 bases, with 8 bases separating them. The CDR3 sequence is 14 residues long. TCRdb keeps only in-frame clones here, not all; method: immunoSEQ multiplex PCR. The sample yields some 140,000 clones, 89% seen once. The chain carries TRBV5-1 and TRBJ2-1, with D maybe TRBD2 (5 bases). The sequence was obtained from a female donor over 55 with stage I lung adenocarcinoma. Sequenced here: peripheral blood, sampled before any cancer treatment. CDR3 sequence reads: CASSLGWEYNEQFF. The CDR3 nucleotides are TGCGCCAGCAGCTTGGGGTGGGAGTACAATGAGCAGTTCTTC.